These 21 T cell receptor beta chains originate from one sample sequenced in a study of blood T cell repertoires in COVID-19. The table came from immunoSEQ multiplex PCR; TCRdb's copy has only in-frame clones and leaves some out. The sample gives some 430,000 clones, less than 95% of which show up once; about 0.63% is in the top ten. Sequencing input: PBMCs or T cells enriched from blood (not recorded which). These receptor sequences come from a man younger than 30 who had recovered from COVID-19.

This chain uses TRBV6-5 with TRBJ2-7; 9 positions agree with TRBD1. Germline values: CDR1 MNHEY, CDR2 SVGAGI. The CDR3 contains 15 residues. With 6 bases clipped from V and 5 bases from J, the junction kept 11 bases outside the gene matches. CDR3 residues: CASSRGQGPRHEQYF. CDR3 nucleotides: TGTGCCAGCAGCAGAGGACAGGGGCCTAGGCACGAGCAGTACTTC.

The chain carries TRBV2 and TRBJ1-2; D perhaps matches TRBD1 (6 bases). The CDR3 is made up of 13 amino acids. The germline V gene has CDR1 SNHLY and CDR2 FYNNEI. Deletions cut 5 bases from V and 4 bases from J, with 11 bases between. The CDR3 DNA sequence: TGTGCCAGCAGTTACAGGGTTGGCTATGGCTACACCTTC. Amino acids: CASSYRVGYGYTF.

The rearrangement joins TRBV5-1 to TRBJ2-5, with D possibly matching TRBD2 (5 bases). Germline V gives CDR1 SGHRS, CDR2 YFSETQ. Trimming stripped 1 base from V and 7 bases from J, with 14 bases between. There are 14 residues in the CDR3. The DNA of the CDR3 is TGCGCCAGCAGCTTGCAGGACTCACGAGGGACCCAGTACTTC. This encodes CASSLQDSRGTQYF.

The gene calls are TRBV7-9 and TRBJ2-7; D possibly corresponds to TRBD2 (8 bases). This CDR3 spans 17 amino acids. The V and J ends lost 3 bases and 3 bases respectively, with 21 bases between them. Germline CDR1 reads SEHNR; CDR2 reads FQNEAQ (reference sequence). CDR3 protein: CASSFRPGGGFDYEQYF. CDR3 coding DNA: TGTGCCAGCAGCTTTAGGCCGGGAGGGGGCTTTGACTACGAGCAGTACTTC.

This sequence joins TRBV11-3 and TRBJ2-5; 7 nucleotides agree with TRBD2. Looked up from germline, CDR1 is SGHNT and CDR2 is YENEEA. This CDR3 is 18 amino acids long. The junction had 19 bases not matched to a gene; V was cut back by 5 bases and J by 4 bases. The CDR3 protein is CASSASRGGKRGGETQYF. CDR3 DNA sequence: TGTGCCAGCAGCGCCTCCCGGGGCGGTAAGCGGGGTGGAGAGACCCAGTACTTC. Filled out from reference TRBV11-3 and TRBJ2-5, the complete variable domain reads EAGVVQSPRYKIIEKKQPVAFWCNPISGHNTLYWYLQNLGQGPELLIRYENEEAVDDSQLPKDRFSAERLKGVDSTLKIQPAELGDSAVYLCASSASRGGKRGGETQYFGPGTRLLVL.

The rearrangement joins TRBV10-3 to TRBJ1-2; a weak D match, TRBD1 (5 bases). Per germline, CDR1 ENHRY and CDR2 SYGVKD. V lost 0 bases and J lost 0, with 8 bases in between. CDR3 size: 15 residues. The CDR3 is CAISESGRANYGYTF. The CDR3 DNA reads TGTGCCATCAGTGAGTCAGGCAGGGCTAACTATGGCTACACCTTC.

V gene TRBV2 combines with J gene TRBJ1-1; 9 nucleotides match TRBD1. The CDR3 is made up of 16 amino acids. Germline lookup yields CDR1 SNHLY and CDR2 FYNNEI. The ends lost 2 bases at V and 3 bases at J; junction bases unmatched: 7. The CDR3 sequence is CASSESQTGGHTEAFF. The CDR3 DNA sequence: TGTGCCAGCAGTGAATCCCAGACAGGGGGGCACACTGAAGCTTTCTTT.

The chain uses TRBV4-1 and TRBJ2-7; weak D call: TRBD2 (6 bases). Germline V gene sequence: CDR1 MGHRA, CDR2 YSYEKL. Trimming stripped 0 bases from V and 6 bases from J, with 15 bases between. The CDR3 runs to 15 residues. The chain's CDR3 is CASSQETRVLSEQYF. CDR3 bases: TGCGCCAGCAGCCAAGAGACTAGAGTTCTGTCCGAGCAGTACTTC.

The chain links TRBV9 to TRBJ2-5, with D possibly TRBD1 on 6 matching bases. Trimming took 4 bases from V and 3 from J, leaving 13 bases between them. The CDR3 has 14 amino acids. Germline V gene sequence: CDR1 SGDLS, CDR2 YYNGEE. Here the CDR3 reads CASSINREEETQYF. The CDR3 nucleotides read TGTGCCAGCAGCATCAACAGGGAAGAAGAGACCCAGTACTTC. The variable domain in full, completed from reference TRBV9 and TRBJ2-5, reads DSGVTQTPKHLITATGQRVTLRCSPRSGDLSVYWYQQSLDQGLQFLIQYYNGEERAKGNILERFSAQQFPDLHSELNLSSLELGDSALYFCASSINREEETQYFGPGTRLLVL.

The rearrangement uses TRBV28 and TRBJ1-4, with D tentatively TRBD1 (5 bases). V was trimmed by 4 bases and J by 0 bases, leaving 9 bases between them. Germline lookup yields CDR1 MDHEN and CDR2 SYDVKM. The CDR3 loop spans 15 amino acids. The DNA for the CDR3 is TGTGCCAGCAGTTCGGCGGGGGCAACTAATGAAAAACTGTTTTTT. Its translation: CASSSAGATNEKLFF.

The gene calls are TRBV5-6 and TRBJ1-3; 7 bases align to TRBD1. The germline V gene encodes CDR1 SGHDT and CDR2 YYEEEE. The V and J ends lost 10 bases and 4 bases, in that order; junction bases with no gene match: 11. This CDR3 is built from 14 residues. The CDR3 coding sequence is TGTGCCTGTTCGGAAAGGGGGCAAGGAAACACCATATATTTT. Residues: CACSERGQGNTIYF.

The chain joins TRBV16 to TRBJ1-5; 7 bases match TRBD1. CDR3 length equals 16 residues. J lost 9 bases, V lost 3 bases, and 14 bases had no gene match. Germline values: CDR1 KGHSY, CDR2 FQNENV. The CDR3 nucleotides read TGTGCCAGCAGCCAGCCCTTCGGGGGACAGTCTATGCCCCAGCATTTT. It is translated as CASSQPFGGQSMPQHF.

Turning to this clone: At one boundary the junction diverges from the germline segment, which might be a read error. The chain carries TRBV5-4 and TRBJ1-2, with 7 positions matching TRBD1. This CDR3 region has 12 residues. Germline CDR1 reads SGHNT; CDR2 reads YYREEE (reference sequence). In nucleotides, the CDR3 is TGTGCCAGCAGCCGAGACAGGGTGGAAGGGTTCTTC. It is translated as CASSRDRVEGFF.

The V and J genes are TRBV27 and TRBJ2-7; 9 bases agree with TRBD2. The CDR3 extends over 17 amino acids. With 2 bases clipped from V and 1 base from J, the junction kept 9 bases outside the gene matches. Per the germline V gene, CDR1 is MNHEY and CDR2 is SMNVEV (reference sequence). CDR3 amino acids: CASSLAGSSGISYEQYF. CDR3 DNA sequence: TGTGCCAGCAGTTTAGCGGGGTCTAGCGGGATTTCCTACGAGCAGTACTTC.

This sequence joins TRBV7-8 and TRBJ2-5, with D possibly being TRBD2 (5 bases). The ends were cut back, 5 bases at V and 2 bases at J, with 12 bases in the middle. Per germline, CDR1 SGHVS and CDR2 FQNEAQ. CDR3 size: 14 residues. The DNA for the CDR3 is TGTGCCAGCAGCGGAGGAGCGTTACAAGAGACCCAGTACTTC. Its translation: CASSGGALQETQYF.

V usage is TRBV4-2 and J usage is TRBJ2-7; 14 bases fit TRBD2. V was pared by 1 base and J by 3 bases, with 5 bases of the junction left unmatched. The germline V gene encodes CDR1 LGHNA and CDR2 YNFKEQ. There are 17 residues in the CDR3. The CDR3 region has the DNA TGTGCCAGCAGCCAAGCGCTGGGACTAGCGGGAGACTACGAGCAGTACTTC. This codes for CASSQALGLAGDYEQYF.

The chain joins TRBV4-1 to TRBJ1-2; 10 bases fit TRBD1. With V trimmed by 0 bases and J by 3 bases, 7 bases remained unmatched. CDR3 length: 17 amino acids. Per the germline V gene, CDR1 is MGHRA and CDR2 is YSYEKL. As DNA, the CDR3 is TGCGCCAGCAGCCAAGACCCAACCGGGACAGGGGACTATGGCTACACCTTC. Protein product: CASSQDPTGTGDYGYTF.

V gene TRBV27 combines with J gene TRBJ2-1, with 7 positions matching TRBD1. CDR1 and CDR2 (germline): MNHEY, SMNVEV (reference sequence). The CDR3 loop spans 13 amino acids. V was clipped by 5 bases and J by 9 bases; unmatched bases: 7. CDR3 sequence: CASSIRGMGEQFF. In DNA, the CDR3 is TGTGCCAGCAGTATCAGGGGGATGGGTGAGCAGTTCTTC.

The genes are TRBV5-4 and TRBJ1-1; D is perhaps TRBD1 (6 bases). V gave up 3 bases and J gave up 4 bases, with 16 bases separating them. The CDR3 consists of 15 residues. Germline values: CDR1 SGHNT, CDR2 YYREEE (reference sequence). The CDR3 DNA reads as TGTGCCAGCAGCTGGGCGGGGGCGCGAGGCACTGAAGCTTTCTTT. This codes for CASSWAGARGTEAFF.

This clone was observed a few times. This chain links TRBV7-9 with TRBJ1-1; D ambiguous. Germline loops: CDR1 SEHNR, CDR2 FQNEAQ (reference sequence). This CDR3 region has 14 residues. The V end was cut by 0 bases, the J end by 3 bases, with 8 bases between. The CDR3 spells CASSLASDYTEAFF. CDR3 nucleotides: TGTGCCAGCAGCTTAGCGTCAGACTACACTGAAGCTTTCTTT. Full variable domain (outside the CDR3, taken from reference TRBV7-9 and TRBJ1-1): DTGVSQNPRHKITKRGQNVTFRCDPISEHNRLYWYRQTLGQGPEFLTYFQNEAQLEKSRLLSDRFSAERPKGSFSTLEIQRTEQGDSAMYLCASSLASDYTEAFFGQGTRLTVV.

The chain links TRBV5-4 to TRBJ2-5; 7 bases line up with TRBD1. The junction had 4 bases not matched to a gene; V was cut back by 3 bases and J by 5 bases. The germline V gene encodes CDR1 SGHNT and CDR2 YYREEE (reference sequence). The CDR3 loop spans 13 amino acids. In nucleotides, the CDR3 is TGTGCCAGCAGCTCTGGACAGGAGGAGACCCAGTACTTC. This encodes CASSSGQEETQYF.